These T cell receptor beta chains were read from a single sample in a study of cytomegalovirus exposure and HLA in healthy donors. The data were produced by immunoSEQ multiplex PCR, yet TCRdb's version contains in-frame clones alone and is incomplete. This sample has 200,000 or so clones, with 84% found just once. The sample was PBMCs. The receptors originated from a boy aged 10-17 years in good health and CMV-seronegative. CDR3s include the opening cysteine and the closing phenylalanine or tryptophan. A D gene is named only where the DNA matches it firmly. Rows may omit the clone size; those that give it use once, few, many or a size class.

CDR3	DNA	D	J	size	V
CASSLASQGAGELFF	TGTGCCAGCAGCTTAGCGAGTCAGGGGGCCGGGGAGCTGTTTTTT	TRBD1	TRBJ2-2	.	TRBV7-9
CASGRDSFTQYF	TGTGCTAGTGGGCGAGATTCTTTTACGCAGTATTTT	.	TRBJ2-3	.	TRBV30
CASSRFGTGFGNTEAFF	TGTGCCAGCAGCCGGTTTGGGACAGGGTTCGGGAACACTGAAGCTTTCTTT	TRBD1	TRBJ1-1	.	TRBV5-4
CASSHPVGLNTEAFF	TGCGCCAGCAGCCACCCAGTGGGCCTGAACACTGAAGCCTTCTTT	.	TRBJ1-1	.	TRBV4-1
CASSRTGERGYTF	TGCGCCAGCAGTAGGACAGGGGAACGTGGCTACACCTTC	TRBD1	TRBJ1-2	.	TRBV5-1
CASSLEASGGRDEQFF	TGCGCCAGCAGCTTGGAGGCTAGCGGGGGCAGGGATGAGCAGTTCTTC	TRBD2	TRBJ2-1	.	TRBV5-1
CASSLGQINQPQHF	TGTGCCAGCAGCTTAGGTCAGATAAATCAGCCCCAGCATTTT	.	TRBJ1-5	.	TRBV7-8
CASSQTSGTSGNRDTQYF	TGTGCCAGCAGCCAGACTAGCGGGACTAGCGGAAATCGAGATACGCAGTATTTT	TRBD2	TRBJ2-3	.	TRBV7-9
CSGNRDRDYNEQFF	TGCAGCGGTAACCGGGACAGGGATTACAATGAGCAGTTCTTC	TRBD1	TRBJ2-1	.	TRBV29-1
CASRTGDFYEQYF	TGTGCCAGCAGGACAGGGGATTTCTACGAGCAGTACTTC	TRBD1	TRBJ2-7	.	TRBV5-5
CASSQVTSGAKGEQFF	TGCGCCAGCAGCCAAGTGACTAGCGGGGCAAAGGGTGAGCAGTTCTTC	TRBD2	TRBJ2-1	.	TRBV4-1
CASLGLRYYEQYF	TGTGCCAGCTTGGGACTTCGATACTACGAGCAGTACTTC	.	TRBJ2-7	.	TRBV6-1
CAISERTGTYNEQFF	TGTGCCATCAGTGAAAGGACAGGGACCTACAATGAGCAGTTCTTC	TRBD1	TRBJ2-1	.	TRBV10-3
CASSWVGSRVVPGNTIYF	TGTGCCAGCAGCTGGGTCGGCTCCCGGGTTGTCCCAGGAAACACCATATATTTT	.	TRBJ1-3	few	TRBV7-9
CASSLERTGGFYEQYF	TGTGCCAGCAGTTTAGAGCGTACAGGGGGCTTCTACGAGCAGTACTTC	TRBD1	TRBJ2-7	.	TRBV27
CASRGQGTYEQYF	TGTGCCAGCAGAGGACAGGGAACCTACGAGCAGTACTTC	TRBD1	TRBJ2-7	few	TRBV28
CASSQGLGYTF	TGTGCCAGTAGTCAGGGGCTCGGCTACACCTTC	.	TRBJ1-2	.	TRBV19
CASSTRDRGYGYTF	TGTGCCAGCAGTACCCGGGACAGGGGTTATGGCTACACCTTC	TRBD1	TRBJ1-2	.	TRBV6-6
CAWTGVMNTEAFF	TGTGCCTGGACAGGGGTCATGAACACTGAAGCTTTCTTT	.	TRBJ1-1	.	TRBV30
CASSQEVTSQPQHF	TGCGCCAGCAGCCAAGAGGTTACGAGTCAGCCCCAGCATTTT	.	TRBJ1-5	once	TRBV4-1
CASSQPGQGAAEAFF	TGTGCCAGCAGCCAACCGGGACAGGGGGCTGCTGAAGCTTTCTTT	TRBD1	TRBJ1-1	.	TRBV28
CASRTGDYSPLHF	TGTGCCAGTAGGACAGGGGATTATTCACCCCTCCACTTT	TRBD1	TRBJ1-6	.	TRBV19
CASSPRRGNQETQYF	TGTGCCAGCTCACCGAGGCGGGGCAACCAAGAGACCCAGTACTTC	.	TRBJ2-5	.	TRBV18
CASSSGTGDTEAFF	TGTGCCAGCAGCTCCGGGACGGGGGACACTGAAGCTTTCTTT	.	TRBJ1-1	.	TRBV7-9
CASSSLTGTSYNEQFF	TGTGCCAGCAGCTCCCTTACCGGGACTAGCTACAATGAGCAGTTCTTC	TRBD2	TRBJ2-1	.	TRBV11-2
CASRGQPAFYGYTF	TGTGCCAGCAGGGGGCAACCGGCTTTCTATGGCTACACCTTC	.	TRBJ1-2	once	TRBV2
CASMRLPNYEQYF	TGTGCCAGCATGAGGTTACCGAACTACGAGCAGTACTTC	.	TRBJ2-7	once	TRBV27
CASSSLRGRDYGYTF	TGTGCCAGCAGCAGCCTCAGGGGGCGCGACTATGGCTACACCTTC	TRBD1	TRBJ1-2	.	TRBV11-2
CASSSDRGGYEQYF	TGTGCCAGCAGTTCGGACAGGGGGGGCTACGAGCAGTACTTC	TRBD1	TRBJ2-7	.	TRBV27
CSATSRDREPEDPETQYF	TGCAGCGCCACGTCCCGGGACAGGGAACCCGAAGACCCAGAGACCCAGTACTTC	TRBD1	TRBJ2-5	.	TRBV29-1
CASSIVGRGWDTEAFF	TGTGCCAGTAGTATAGTTGGCAGGGGGTGGGACACTGAAGCTTTCTTT	TRBD1	TRBJ1-1	.	TRBV19
CASSLVRGRETQYF	TGTGCCAGCAGCTTGGTCAGGGGGCGGGAGACCCAGTACTTC	TRBD1	TRBJ2-5	.	TRBV5-6
CAWSSGDTQYF	TGTGCCTGGAGTTCAGGGGATACGCAGTATTTT	.	TRBJ2-3	.	TRBV30
CAWSVPGNYGYTF	TGTGCCTGGAGTGTACCAGGGAACTATGGCTACACCTTC	.	TRBJ1-2	.	TRBV30
CASSLGLAGPENEQFF	TGCGCCAGCAGCCTCGGACTAGCGGGGCCCGAGAATGAGCAGTTCTTC	TRBD2	TRBJ2-1	.	TRBV4-1
CASTPGVNTGELFF	TGTGCCAGCACGCCCGGGGTGAACACCGGGGAGCTGTTTTTT	.	TRBJ2-2	.	TRBV2
CASSQQIRTDTQYF	TGCGCCAGCAGCCAACAAATCCGCACAGATACGCAGTATTTT	.	TRBJ2-3	.	TRBV4-1
CASSSGLAGGPKFF	TGTGCCAGCAGTTCTGGACTAGCGGGAGGGCCTAAGTTCTTC	TRBD2	TRBJ2-1	.	TRBV7-2
CASGQGDQPQHF	TGTGCCAGCGGCCAGGGTGATCAGCCCCAGCATTTT	.	TRBJ1-5	.	TRBV28
CASRGPGTGLVRGNTIYF	TGTGCCAGCAGGGGCCCCGGGACAGGGCTTGTTCGTGGAAACACCATATATTTT	TRBD1	TRBJ1-3	.	TRBV2